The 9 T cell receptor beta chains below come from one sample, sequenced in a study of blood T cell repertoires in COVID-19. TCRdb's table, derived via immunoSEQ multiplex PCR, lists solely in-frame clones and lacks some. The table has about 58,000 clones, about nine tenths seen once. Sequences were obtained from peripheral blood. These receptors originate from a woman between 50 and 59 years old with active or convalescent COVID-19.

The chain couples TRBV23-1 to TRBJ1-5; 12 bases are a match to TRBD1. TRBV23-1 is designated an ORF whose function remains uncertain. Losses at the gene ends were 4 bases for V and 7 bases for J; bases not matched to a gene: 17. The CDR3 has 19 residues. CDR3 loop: CASSRWDRGLREIWQPQHF. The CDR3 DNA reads TGCGCCAGCAGTCGATGGGACAGGGGGCTTCGGGAGATATGGCAGCCCCAGCATTTT.

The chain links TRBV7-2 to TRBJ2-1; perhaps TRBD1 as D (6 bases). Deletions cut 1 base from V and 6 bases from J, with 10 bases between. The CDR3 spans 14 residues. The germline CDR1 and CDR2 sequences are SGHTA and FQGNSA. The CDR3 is CASSLEGVSNEQFF. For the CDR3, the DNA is TGTGCCAGCAGCTTAGAGGGGGTTAGCAATGAGCAGTTCTTC.

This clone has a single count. The CDR3 loop reads CATQDRDRTYEQYF. The CDR3 DNA reads as TGTGCCACCCAGGACCGGGACAGGACCTACGAGCAGTACTTC. The J gene is TRBJ2-7, the V gene TRBV19; TRBD1 agrees at 8 bases. Germline values: CDR1 LNHDA, CDR2 SQIVND (reference sequence). The J segment lost 2 bases and the V segment lost 10 bases, leaving 10 bases of the junction unmatched. CDR3 size: 14 residues. The full variable domain, completed using reference TRBV19 and TRBJ2-7, is DGGITQSPKYLFRKEGQNVTLSCEQNLNHDAMYWYRQDPGQGLRLIYYSQIVNDFQKGDIAEGYSVSREKKESFPLTVTSAQKNPTAFYLCATQDRDRTYEQYFGPGTRLTVT.

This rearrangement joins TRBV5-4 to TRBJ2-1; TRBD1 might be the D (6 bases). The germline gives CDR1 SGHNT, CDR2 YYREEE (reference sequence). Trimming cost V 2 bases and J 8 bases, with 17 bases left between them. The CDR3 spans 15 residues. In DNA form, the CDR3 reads TGTGCCAGCAGCTTCAGGGGCAGGGATCTTGATGAGCAGTTCTTC. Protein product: CASSFRGRDLDEQFF.

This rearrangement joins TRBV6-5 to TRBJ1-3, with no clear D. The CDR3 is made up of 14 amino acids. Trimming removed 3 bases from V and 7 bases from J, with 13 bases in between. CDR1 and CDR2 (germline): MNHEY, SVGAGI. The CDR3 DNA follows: TGTGCCAGCAGTTATTCAGAATCGGGGAACACCATATATTTT. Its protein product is CASSYSESGNTIYF.

CDR3 nucleotide sequence: TGCGCCAGCAACCGCGAAGGGACTAGCCTAAGCACAGATACGCAGTATTTT. Translated: CASNREGTSLSTDTQYF. V gene TRBV4-1 combines with J gene TRBJ2-3, with 9 bases lining up with TRBD2. CDR1 and CDR2 from the germline V gene are MGHRA and YSYEKL. This CDR3 is 17 amino acids long. Losses at the gene ends were 7 bases for V and 0 bases for J; bases not matched to a gene: 11.

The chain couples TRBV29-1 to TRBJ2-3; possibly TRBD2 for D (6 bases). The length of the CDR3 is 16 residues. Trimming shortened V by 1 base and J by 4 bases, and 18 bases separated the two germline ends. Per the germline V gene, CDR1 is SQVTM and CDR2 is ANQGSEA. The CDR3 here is CSVEGALRESADTQYF. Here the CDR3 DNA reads TGCAGCGTTGAAGGGGCCTTACGGGAGAGCGCAGATACGCAGTATTTT.

CDR3 protein: CASSEARTSQPTDTQYF. CDR3 DNA sequence: TGTGCCAGCAGTGAAGCGCGCACCTCCCAACCGACAGATACGCAGTATTTT. This chain connects TRBV6-1 to TRBJ2-3, with D hard to call. CDR1 and CDR2 from the germline V gene are MNHNS and SASEGT. The CDR3 totals 17 residues. Trimming pared 0 bases from V and 3 bases from J, leaving 16 bases between.

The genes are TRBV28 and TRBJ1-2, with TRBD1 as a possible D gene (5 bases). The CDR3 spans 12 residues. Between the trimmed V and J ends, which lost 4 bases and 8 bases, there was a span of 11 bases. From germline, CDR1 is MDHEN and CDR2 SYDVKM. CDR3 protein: CASSSRGRGYTF. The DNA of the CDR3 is TGTGCCAGCAGTTCTCGGGGGAGAGGCTACACCTTC.